A single sample is the source of the 5 T cell receptor beta chains below, sequenced in a study of blood T cell repertoires in COVID-19 (dated by TCRdb to the early 2020s). Library generation was performed with the immunoSEQ multiplex PCR assay. This is the immuneACCESS table as TCRdb keeps it, with only in-frame sequences that have V and J called. A part of the clones is gone; compared with another copy, unresolved V genes explain less than half, and the rest is unexplained. The sample profile shows 90,000 to 120,000 clones; roughly nine tenths of them were found once. 5.1% of the sample goes to the ten largest clones. Sequencing input: peripheral blood. The receptors come from a human donor in a cohort sampled during active COVID-19.

The CDR3 region has the DNA TGTGCCAGTAGCCAGACTAGCGGGGGGGGCTACTCCTACGAGCAGTACTTC. It translates to CASSQTSGGGYSYEQYF. The chain carries TRBV19 and TRBJ2-7; 14 bases are shared with TRBD2. Germline CDR1 reads LNHDA; CDR2 reads SQIVND (reference sequence). J gave up 0 bases and V 6 bases, and 7 bases lay outside the gene matches. The CDR3 has 17 residues.

This clone appeared a few times. The V gene is TRBV4-2, the J gene TRBJ2-4; TRBD1 matches 7 bases. The germline CDR1 and CDR2 sequences are LGHNA and YNFKEQ. This CDR3 has 14 amino acids. V trimming: 0 bases; J trimming: 7 bases; junction bases outside the gene matches: 3. CDR3 DNA: TGTGCCAGCAGCCAAGATCTACAGGGGAACATTCAGTACTTC. It is translated as CASSQDLQGNIQYF.

This clone was counted between two and nine times. The rearrangement joins TRBV7-9 to TRBJ1-3; no reliable D call. CDR1 and CDR2 from the germline V gene are SEHNR and FQNEAQ (reference sequence). The CDR3 is made up of 16 amino acids. With 1 base removed from V and 0 bases from J, the gap between germline ends came to 10 bases. The CDR3 sequence: CASSLEVPSSGNTIYF. The DNA for the CDR3 is TGTGCCAGCAGCTTAGAAGTACCGAGCTCTGGAAACACCATATATTTT.

The CDR3 sequence is CASSLVGDKATYEQYF. CDR3 sequence (DNA): TGTGCCAGCAGCTTGGTAGGGGATAAGGCGACCTACGAGCAGTACTTC. The chain uses TRBV5-6 and TRBJ2-7; D perhaps matches TRBD1 (5 bases). This CDR3 has 16 amino acids. Trimming shortened V by 0 bases and J by 2 bases, and 15 bases separated the two germline ends. CDR1 SGHDT and CDR2 YYEEEE come from the germline V gene.

The V call is TRBV28, the J call TRBJ1-2, with 7 positions matching TRBD1. Germline V lookup: CDR1 MDHEN, CDR2 SYDVKM. The junction had 11 bases not matched to a gene; V was cut back by 8 bases and J by 8 bases. This CDR3 contains 13 residues. CDR3 coding DNA: TGTGCCAGCGGTCTAGCAGGGGGGTTAGGCTACACCTTC. Translating it yields CASGLAGGLGYTF.